This entry lists 28 T cell receptor beta chains sequenced from one sample in a study of cytomegalovirus exposure and HLA in healthy donors. PCR primers comprised 60 Vbeta and 13 Jbeta primers. TCRdb's copy holds only in-frame clones and misses some; the assay was immunoSEQ multiplex PCR. The sample gives 180,000 or so clones, 60% to 85% of which show up once; around 1.5% is in the top ten. The sample consisted of PBMCs. Receptor source: a man younger than 35 in good health and CMV-seronegative.

The chain is built from TRBV4-1 and TRBJ2-6; the match to TRBD1 covers 8 bases. Germline CDR1 is MGHRA and CDR2 is YSYEKL. This CDR3 region has 18 residues. V gave up 0 bases and J gave up 3 bases; unmatched junction bases: 7. DNA of the CDR3: TGCGCCAGCAGCCAAGATTCCCAGGGGGCGGGTGGGGCCAACGTCCTGACTTTC. Translated, it gives CASSQDSQGAGGANVLTF.

This clone occurred a few times. The CDR3 nucleotides are TGTGCCAGCGCCCCGGGCGGGCTCACCTACAATGAGCAGTTCTTC. Translated: CASAPGGLTYNEQFF. The V and J genes are TRBV25-1 and TRBJ2-1; D perhaps matches TRBD2 (5 bases). CDR1 is MGHDK and CDR2 is SYGVNS in the germline V gene. V was clipped by 8 bases and J by 2 bases, with 16 bases between them. The CDR3 spans 15 residues. Complete variable domain (other parts from reference TRBV25-1 and TRBJ2-1): EADIYQTPRYLVIGTGKKITLECSQTMGHDKMYWYQQDPGMELHLIHYSYGVNSTEKGDLSSESTVSRIRTEHFPLTLESARPSHTSQYLCASAPGGLTYNEQFFGPGTRLTVL.

This clone turned up a few times. The J gene is TRBJ1-2, the V gene TRBV6-6; 7 bases line up with TRBD1. CDR3 length: 13 amino acids. Per germline, CDR1 MNHNY and CDR2 SVGAGI (reference sequence). The V gene end was trimmed by 6 bases and the J gene end by 10 bases; junction bases not matched to a gene: 11. The DNA of the CDR3 is TGTGCCAGCAGAAGGGGTGACAGGGTTGTCTACACCTTC. Translation gives CASRRGDRVVYTF.

The chain employs TRBV28 and TRBJ2-3; D is ambiguous. The CDR3 runs to 13 residues. V was shortened by 1 base and J by 6 bases, with 8 bases between the two germline ends. CDR1 MDHEN and CDR2 SYDVKM come from the germline V gene. This chain's CDR3 is CASSLLATDTQYF. In nucleotides, the CDR3 is TGTGCCAGCAGTTTATTGGCAACGGATACGCAGTATTTT.

This clone was seen a single time. V is TRBV5-6 and J is TRBJ2-3, with D tentatively TRBD1 (5 bases). Germline CDR1 is SGHDT and CDR2 is YYEEEE. This CDR3 is built from 14 residues. V was cut by 4 bases and J by 9 bases, with 18 bases left in between. The CDR3, as DNA: TGTGCCAGCAGCCATACCAGCAGGGTTGGCACGCAGTATTTT. Translating it yields CASSHTSRVGTQYF. Full variable domain (rest looked up from reference TRBV5-6 and TRBJ2-3): DAGVTQSPTHLIKTRGQQVTLRCSPKSGHDTVSWYQQALGQGPQFIFQYYEEEERQRGNFPDRFSGHQFPNYSSELNVNALLLGDSALYLCASSHTSRVGTQYFGPGTRLTVL.

The chain has TRBV5-1 and TRBJ2-1, with D tentatively TRBD2 (6 bases). The CDR3 is 18 amino acids. V lost 3 bases and J lost 12, with 31 bases in between. Germline-derived CDR1 and CDR2 are SGHRS and YFSETQ. CDR3 amino acids: CASSSTWGRAGRPSMQFF. DNA for the CDR3: TGCGCCAGCAGCTCGACATGGGGTCGGGCGGGACGCCCAAGCATGCAGTTCTTC.

This sequence joins TRBV5-6 and TRBJ1-4; the match to TRBD1 covers 11 bases. CDR1 SGHDT and CDR2 YYEEEE come from the germline V gene. Trimming cost V 4 bases and J 8 bases; bases outside gene matches: 4. This CDR3 has 14 amino acids. The CDR3 DNA reads as TGTGCCAGCAGCCTGGACAGGGGGCTCGAAAAACTGTTTTTT. This sequence encodes CASSLDRGLEKLFF.

The chain uses TRBV4-2 and TRBJ1-2; TRBD1 might be the D (5 bases). Trimming left V 1 base short and J 8 bases short, with 14 bases between. The CDR3 extends over 14 amino acids. From germline, CDR1 is LGHNA and CDR2 YNFKEQ. The DNA of the CDR3 is TGTGCCAGCAGCCAAGGGGGTCAGGGTCGCGGCTACACCTTC. Residues: CASSQGGQGRGYTF.

The V gene is TRBV2, the J gene TRBJ1-3; maybe TRBD1 (6 bases). CDR3 length equals 14 residues. The germline CDR1 and CDR2 sequences are SNHLY and FYNNEI. Trimming took off 7 bases at V and 8 bases at J, with 18 bases between the two ends. CDR3 DNA sequence: TGTGCCAGCACCGAGAGAGGCAGGGGAGACACCATATATTTT. Encoded protein: CASTERGRGDTIYF.

The rearrangement links TRBV5-1 to TRBJ2-1; TRBD1 aligns across 12 bases. J lost 8 bases, V lost 4 bases, and 4 bases had no gene match. CDR3 size: 14 residues. Germline CDR1 reads SGHRS; CDR2 reads YFSETQ. The CDR3 reads CASSPGTGGDEQFF. For the CDR3, the DNA is TGCGCCAGCAGCCCAGGGACAGGGGGCGATGAGCAGTTCTTC.

This rearrangement joins TRBV27 to TRBJ2-1; tentative D call: TRBD1 (6 bases). The CDR3 sequence is 18 residues long. CDR1 is MNHEY, CDR2 SMNVEV, per germline (reference sequence). V was pared by 6 bases and J by 10 bases, with 31 bases between. CDR3 DNA: TGTGCCAGCAGATCCAGGGGCCCCAGGGACGCGGAATTGAAAGAGCAGTTCTTC. This translates into CASRSRGPRDAELKEQFF.

This clone is a singleton in its sample. CDR3 nucleotide sequence: TGCGCCAGCAGCCAAAAGGACTCAGGCACTGAAGCTTTCTTT. Translated: CASSQKDSGTEAFF. The chain combines TRBV4-1 with TRBJ1-1; D gene unclear. Per the germline V gene, CDR1 is MGHRA and CDR2 is YSYEKL. This CDR3 is 14 amino acids long. V lost 2 bases and J lost 4, with 11 bases in between.

This clone was detected a few times. J is TRBJ1-3 and V is TRBV25-1; D is unclear. Trimming took off 8 bases at V and 4 bases at J, with 9 bases between the two ends. Germline CDR1 is MGHDK and CDR2 is SYGVNS. The CDR3 is 12 amino acids. The CDR3 bases are TGTGCCAGCCTGTCCGGGGGAAACACCATATATTTT. Translation: CASLSGGNTIYF.

This chain links TRBV19 with TRBJ1-1; 7 nucleotides align to TRBD1. V shed 3 bases and J 5 bases; nucleotides not matched to a gene: 0. The CDR3 sequence is 12 residues long. Germline V gene sequence: CDR1 LNHDA, CDR2 SQIVND (reference sequence). As DNA, the CDR3 is TGTGCCAGTAGTATGGGACAGACTGAAGCTTTCTTT. Its translation is CASSMGQTEAFF. The entire variable domain, with the rest obtained from reference TRBV19 and TRBJ1-1, is as follows: DGGITQSPKYLFRKEGQNVTLSCEQNLNHDAMYWYRQDPGQGLRLIYYSQIVNDFQKGDIAEGYSVSREKKESFPLTVTSAQKNPTAFYLCASSMGQTEAFFGQGTRLTVV.

This clone occurred a few times. The J gene is TRBJ2-1, the V gene TRBV28; D is ambiguous. The V end lost 6 bases, the J end lost 5 bases, and 11 bases lay between the germline ends. CDR3 length: 13 amino acids. From germline, CDR1 is MDHEN and CDR2 SYDVKM. The CDR3 here is CASSPPENNEQFF. The CDR3 nucleotides are TGTGCCAGCAGCCCCCCCGAGAACAATGAGCAGTTCTTC.

The chain uses TRBV5-1 and TRBJ2-3; 9 bases line up with TRBD1. J gave up 4 bases and V 1 base, and 4 bases lay outside the gene matches. Germline CDR1 reads SGHRS; CDR2 reads YFSETQ. The CDR3 totals 15 residues. The CDR3 loop is CASSLWDRDADTQYF. In nucleotides, the CDR3 is TGCGCCAGCAGCTTGTGGGACAGGGATGCAGATACGCAGTATTTT.

The chain has TRBV15 and TRBJ1-2; D remains unclear. The germline V gene encodes CDR1 LNHNV and CDR2 YYDKDF (reference sequence). Trimming removed 0 bases at V and 12 bases at J, with 17 bases between. The CDR3 runs 14 residues. The chain's CDR3 is CATSRDVTERANTF. The CDR3, as DNA: TGTGCCACCAGCAGAGATGTTACAGAACGTGCTAACACCTTC.

V is TRBV29-1 and J is TRBJ1-2; weak D call: TRBD1 (6 bases). V shed 3 bases and J shed 4 bases, with 12 bases lying between them. The V gene's germline CDR1 is SQVTM and CDR2 ANQGSEA. The CDR3 contains 13 residues. CDR3 amino acids: CSVEKPGAYGYTF. CDR3 DNA sequence: TGCAGCGTTGAGAAGCCAGGGGCCTATGGCTACACCTTC.

Note on this clone: One end of the junction varies from germline; a read error may be responsible. The chain employs TRBV10-3 and TRBJ1-2; possible D gene TRBD1, 5 bases. The CDR3 sequence is 13 residues long. Germline assignment: CDR1 ENHRY and CDR2 SYGVKD. CDR3 amino acids: CAINESGLYGYTF. The CDR3 DNA sequence: TGTGCCATCAATGAGTCGGGACTCTATGGCTACACCTTC.

This clone was counted a few times. CDR3 sequence: CASSPRRDSTDTQYF. In DNA form, the CDR3 reads TGCGCCAGCAGTCCCCGGAGGGATAGCACAGATACGCAGTATTTT. This sequence joins TRBV5-1 and TRBJ2-3; TRBD2 is a possible D gene (6 bases). Trimming removed 5 bases at V and 0 bases at J, with 13 bases between. This CDR3 is built from 15 residues. Germline V CDR1 and CDR2: SGHRS, YFSETQ.

This clone was observed a few times. The DNA for the CDR3 is TGTGCCAGCAGCCAGACCCATGGAGCGGGGGGGCAAGAGACCCAGTACTTC. Translating gives CASSQTHGAGGQETQYF. The chain joins TRBV4-2 to TRBJ2-5, with 10 bases that match TRBD2. CDR1 is LGHNA, CDR2 YNFKEQ, per germline. The V segment lost 3 bases and the J segment 2 bases; nucleotides outside the gene matches: 9. The CDR3 runs 17 residues.

The chain has TRBV6-5 and TRBJ1-1, with 10 nucleotides matching TRBD1. The CDR3 has 15 amino acids. The germline CDR1 and CDR2 sequences are MNHEY and SVGAGI. Trimming at V came to 6 bases and at J to 4 bases, leaving 8 bases not matched to a gene. The CDR3 sequence: CASSLDRGRTTEAFF. CDR3 in DNA: TGTGCCAGCAGCCTCGACAGGGGGCGGACCACTGAAGCTTTCTTT.

The chain links TRBV7-8 to TRBJ2-7, with 7 positions matching TRBD2. The CDR3 covers 17 residues. V dropped 5 bases and J dropped 2; count of bases not matched to a gene: 15. CDR1 is SGHVS, CDR2 FQNEAQ, per germline. In DNA form, the CDR3 reads TGTGCCAGCAGCCCCTACCCCTCACTAGCGAACACCTACGAGCAGTACTTC. The encoded protein is CASSPYPSLANTYEQYF.

The rearrangement uses TRBV9 and TRBJ2-1, with D hard to call. CDR1 is SGDLS, CDR2 YYNGEE, per germline. The CDR3 runs 15 residues. The V end lost 0 bases, the J end lost 1 base, and 8 bases lay between the germline ends. CDR3 nucleotides: TGTGCCAGCAGCGTAGAGCTAGGATCCTACAATGAGCAGTTCTTC. It codes for CASSVELGSYNEQFF.

The chain uses TRBV6-1 and TRBJ2-7; D possibly corresponds to TRBD1 (6 bases). This CDR3 region has 15 residues. Germline-derived CDR1 and CDR2 are MNHNS and SASEGT. Trimming cost V 7 bases and J 2 bases, with 18 bases left between them. The CDR3 sequence: CASTLAPGVPYEQYF. CDR3 nucleotide sequence: TGTGCCAGCACCTTAGCCCCAGGGGTCCCCTACGAGCAGTACTTC.

This clone was picked up one time. The chain is built from TRBV28 and TRBJ1-1; 9 nucleotides line up with TRBD1. Germline V gene sequence: CDR1 MDHEN, CDR2 SYDVKM. This CDR3 comprises 14 residues. With 6 bases clipped from V and 5 bases from J, the junction kept 7 bases outside the gene matches. CDR3 sequence reads: CASRPGTGTTEAFF. As DNA, the CDR3 is TGTGCCAGCAGGCCGGGGACAGGGACTACTGAAGCTTTCTTT.

This chain connects TRBV7-9 to TRBJ2-2; TRBD1 matches at 7 bases. This CDR3 has 13 residues. CDR1 SEHNR and CDR2 FQNEAQ come from the germline V gene (reference sequence). J was trimmed by 5 bases and V by 5 bases; bases with no gene match: 2. CDR3 DNA sequence: TGTGCCAGCAGCCCGGGACAGACCGGGGAGCTGTTTTTT. Encoded protein: CASSPGQTGELFF.

The chain combines TRBV7-3 with TRBJ2-2; D not resolved. The CDR3 covers 13 residues. Trimming shortened V by 5 bases and J by 4 bases, and 8 bases separated the two germline ends. The germline gives CDR1 SGHTA, CDR2 FQGTGA. Here the CDR3 DNA reads TGTGCCAGCAGCCCGATGGCCACCGGGGAGCTGTTTTTT. This sequence encodes CASSPMATGELFF.